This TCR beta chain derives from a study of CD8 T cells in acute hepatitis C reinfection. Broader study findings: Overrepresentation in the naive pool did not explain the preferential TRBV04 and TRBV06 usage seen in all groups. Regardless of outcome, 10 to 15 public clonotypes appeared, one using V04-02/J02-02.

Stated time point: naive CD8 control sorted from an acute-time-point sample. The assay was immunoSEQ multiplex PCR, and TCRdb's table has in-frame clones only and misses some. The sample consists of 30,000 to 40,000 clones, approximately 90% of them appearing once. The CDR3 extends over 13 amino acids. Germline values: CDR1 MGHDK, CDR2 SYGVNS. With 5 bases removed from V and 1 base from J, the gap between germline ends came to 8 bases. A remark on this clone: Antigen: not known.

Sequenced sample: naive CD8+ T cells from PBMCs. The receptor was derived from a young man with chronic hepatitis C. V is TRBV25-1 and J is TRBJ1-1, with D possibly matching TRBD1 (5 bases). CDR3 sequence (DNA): TGTGCCAGCAGTCAGGGAAGGAACACTGAAGCTTTCTTT. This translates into CASSQGRNTEAFF.